Below, 20 T cell receptor beta chains from the same sample are listed, as sequenced in a study of PD-1 blockade in classical Hodgkin lymphoma (dated by TCRdb to the early 2020s). According to the study, the label for this sample's time point signals: cycle 4 day 1 (C4D1), after about 6 weeks of nivolumab. Relapse after autologous stem cell transplantation had occurred in all trial patients, and cohorts A, B and C were distinguished by prior brentuximab vedotin exposure. The protocol used for the library was the immunoSEQ multiplex PCR assay. TCRdb's version of the immuneACCESS table is confined to in-frame rearrangements and falls short of the full clone set. An unresolved V gene accounts for under half of the shortfall where checked; the remainder is of unknown origin. In all, the sample holds 96,000 or so clones, and 85% to 95% of those were seen once. 2% of the sample is held by the ten biggest clonotypes.

Sequencing used peripheral blood mononuclear cells (PBMCs), obtained before the fourth cycle of nivolumab. The receptors stem from a human donor with classical Hodgkin lymphoma.

The chain employs TRBV7-9 and TRBJ1-5, with 9 bases that match TRBD1. CDR1 SEHNR and CDR2 FQNEAQ come from the germline V gene (reference sequence). The CDR3 runs to 17 residues. The J segment lost 2 bases and the V segment lost 5 bases, leaving 10 bases of the junction unmatched. The CDR3: CASSLGDRDVGNQPQHF. CDR3 in DNA: TGTGCCAGCAGCCTAGGGGACAGGGATGTGGGCAATCAGCCCCAGCATTTT.

This chain joins TRBV27 and TRBJ2-1; tentative D call: TRBD2 (6 bases). CDR1 is MNHEY and CDR2 is SMNVEV in the germline V gene (reference sequence). This CDR3 is 15 amino acids long. V was cut by 2 bases and J by 1 base, with 9 bases left in between. CDR3 in amino acids: CASSLGGLSYNEQFF. The DNA for the CDR3 is TGTGCCAGCAGTTTAGGAGGGTTATCCTACAATGAGCAGTTCTTC.

J is TRBJ2-2 and V is TRBV29-1, with 9 bases aligning to TRBD2. Germline V CDR1 and CDR2: SQVTM, ANQGSEA. The CDR3 totals 18 residues. After removal of 3 bases from V and 3 bases from J, the junction contained 14 bases not matched to a gene. The CDR3 sequence is CSVEGGLGGREYTGELFF. The DNA of the CDR3 is TGCAGCGTTGAGGGGGGATTGGGCGGGAGGGAATACACCGGGGAGCTGTTTTTT.

The chain is built from TRBV5-1 and TRBJ2-7, with D possibly being TRBD2 (5 bases). Germline loops: CDR1 SGHRS, CDR2 YFSETQ. Trimming took 4 bases from V and 4 from J, leaving 18 bases between them. This CDR3 region has 15 residues. DNA of the CDR3: TGCGCCAGCAGCAAGGACCCAGGTAGACTATACGAGCAGTACTTC. It specifies CASSKDPGRLYEQYF.

The chain links TRBV30 to TRBJ2-2, with D hard to call. Between the trimmed V and J ends, which lost 6 bases and 1 base, there was a span of 6 bases. This CDR3 comprises 12 residues. The germline CDR1 and CDR2 sequences are GTSNPN and SVGIG (reference sequence). The CDR3 DNA is TGTGCCTGCGTTGTGAACACCGGGGAGCTGTTTTTT. Protein: CACVVNTGELFF.

This chain connects TRBV19 to TRBJ2-7; 15 positions agree with TRBD2. Trimming at V came to 5 bases and at J to 2 bases, leaving 4 bases not matched to a gene. The CDR3 totals 16 residues. CDR1 and CDR2 (germline): LNHDA, SQIVND (reference sequence). The chain's CDR3 is CASSSRTSGRAYEQYF. For the CDR3, the DNA is TGTGCCAGTAGTTCCCGGACTAGCGGGAGGGCCTACGAGCAGTACTTC. The whole variable domain, remainder taken from reference TRBV19 and TRBJ2-7, is DGGITQSPKYLFRKEGQNVTLSCEQNLNHDAMYWYRQDPGQGLRLIYYSQIVNDFQKGDIAEGYSVSREKKESFPLTVTSAQKNPTAFYLCASSSRTSGRAYEQYFGPGTRLTVT.

The chain combines TRBV18 with TRBJ1-2; 8 nucleotides agree with TRBD1. In germline, CDR1 is KGHSH, CDR2 LQKENI. After removal of 3 bases from V and 5 bases from J, the junction contained 2 bases not matched to a gene. This CDR3 comprises 13 residues. CDR3 bases: TGTGCCAGCTCACCCGGGACAGGATATGGCTACACCTTC. It is translated as CASSPGTGYGYTF.

There are a few counts of this clone. This chain uses TRBV5-1 with TRBJ2-2, with D perhaps TRBD1 (6 bases). The CDR3 is 14 residues long. The V gene lost 6 bases and the J gene lost 4 bases, with 13 bases spanning the gap. Germline values: CDR1 SGHRS, CDR2 YFSETQ. CDR3 DNA sequence: TGCGCCAGCAAAATCGGGACACTCACCGGGGAGCTGTTTTTT. This sequence encodes CASKIGTLTGELFF.

V is TRBV28 and J is TRBJ1-1, with 8 positions matching TRBD1. The junction had 9 bases not matched to a gene; V was cut back by 1 base and J by 5 bases. This CDR3 comprises 16 residues. Germline V gives CDR1 MDHEN, CDR2 SYDVKM. Here the CDR3 reads CASSLSPGQGSTEAFF. The CDR3 DNA sequence: TGTGCCAGCAGTTTATCGCCCGGACAGGGAAGTACTGAAGCTTTCTTT.

The chain combines TRBV14 with TRBJ2-7, with a possible D match to TRBD2 (6 bases). Looked up from germline, CDR1 is SGHDN and CDR2 is FVKESK. The CDR3 sequence is 14 residues long. The V end lost 8 bases, the J end lost 3 bases, and 17 bases lay between the germline ends. The CDR3 spells CASSYPGVGYEQYF. The CDR3 coding sequence is TGTGCCAGCTCCTACCCGGGGGTGGGCTACGAGCAGTACTTC.

V usage is TRBV5-1 and J usage is TRBJ2-1; TRBD2 matches at 14 bases. The CDR3 totals 18 residues. V shed 4 bases and J 3 bases; nucleotides not matched to a gene: 9. CDR1 is SGHRS and CDR2 is YFSETQ in the germline V gene. The CDR3 region is CASSLGTSGSPFYNEQFF. The CDR3 nucleotides read TGCGCCAGCAGCCTCGGGACTAGCGGGAGTCCCTTCTACAATGAGCAGTTCTTC.

The chain has TRBV30 and TRBJ2-1, with a weak D call TRBD2 (5 bases). The germline CDR1 and CDR2 sequences are GTSNPN and SVGIG (reference sequence). The CDR3 is made up of 15 amino acids. V dropped 2 bases and J dropped 3 bases, with 14 bases sitting between them. This CDR3 is CAWSPGLRNYNEQFF. CDR3 nucleotides: TGTGCCTGGAGTCCCGGACTGCGGAACTACAATGAGCAGTTCTTC.

This clone has just one count. The chain is built from TRBV11-2 and TRBJ2-7, with D unresolved. The CDR3 has 13 amino acids. CDR1 SGHAT and CDR2 FQNNGV come from the germline V gene. Between the trimmed V and J ends, which lost 1 base and 3 bases, there was a span of 7 bases. The CDR3 is CASSLAPSYEQYF. The CDR3 bases are TGTGCCAGCAGCTTAGCCCCTAGCTACGAGCAGTACTTC. The entire variable domain, with the rest obtained from reference TRBV11-2 and TRBJ2-7, is as follows: EAGVAQSPRYKIIEKRQSVAFWCNPISGHATLYWYQQILGQGPKLLIQFQNNGVVDDSQLPKDRFSAERLKGVDSTLKIQPAKLEDSAVYLCASSLAPSYEQYFGPGTRLTVT.

The rearrangement joins TRBV5-6 to TRBJ2-7; D gene uncertain. Germline loops: CDR1 SGHDT, CDR2 YYEEEE. The germline V and J ends were trimmed by 3 bases and 4 bases, with 17 bases remaining between them. The CDR3 spans 15 residues. DNA of the CDR3: TGTGCCAGCAGCTCGGTGGAAAGTAGCCCTTACGAGCAGTACTTC. Its translation: CASSSVESSPYEQYF.

V and J are TRBV7-3 and TRBJ2-2; TRBD1 aligns across 9 bases. This CDR3 contains 15 residues. CDR1 and CDR2 (germline): SGHTA, FQGTGA. Unmatched junction bases numbered 5, after V lost 5 bases and J lost 4 bases. The DNA of the CDR3 is TGTGCCAGCAGCCTGACAGGGGGATTCACCGGGGAGCTGTTTTTT. Translated, it gives CASSLTGGFTGELFF.

The chain links TRBV21-1 to TRBJ2-7; the D segment call TRBD2 is taken from the table without a DNA check. TRBV21-1 is classified as a pseudogene. The CDR3 length is 17 residues. CDR3 in DNA: TGTGCCAGCAGCCCCCACCAGAGGAGAGCGGGAGGCTACGAGCAGTACTTC. This gives the protein CASSPHQRRAGGYEQYF.

The chain carries TRBV7-9 and TRBJ1-1; D is unclear. The CDR3 length is 15 residues. Germline lookup yields CDR1 SEHNR and CDR2 FQNEAQ (reference sequence). V was shortened by 2 bases and J by 1 base, with 11 bases between the two germline ends. DNA for the CDR3: TGTGCCAGCAGCTTAAACAATGGGAGGAACACTGAAGCTTTCTTT. It encodes CASSLNNGRNTEAFF.

The rearrangement joins TRBV10-3 to TRBJ2-3; D is unresolved. The germline CDR1 and CDR2 sequences are ENHRY and SYGVKD. With 6 bases removed from V and 5 bases from J, the gap between germline ends came to 15 bases. This CDR3 comprises 14 residues. The CDR3 DNA reads TGTGCCATCAGCGATCCGTTAGGCCAAGATACGCAGTATTTT. It translates to CAISDPLGQDTQYF.

This clone has just one count. The rearrangement uses TRBV27 and TRBJ1-1, with TRBD1 matching over 9 bases. The J segment lost 8 bases and the V segment lost 5 bases, leaving 6 bases of the junction unmatched. The CDR3 consists of 13 residues. CDR1 is MNHEY, CDR2 SMNVEV, per germline (reference sequence). This CDR3 is CASSQWTGEEAFF. The CDR3 bases are TGTGCCAGCAGTCAATGGACAGGGGAGGAAGCTTTCTTT.

This sequence joins TRBV27 and TRBJ2-3, with TRBD2 matching 9 bases. CDR1 MNHEY and CDR2 SMNVEV come from the germline V gene (reference sequence). With 6 bases clipped from V and 2 bases from J, the junction kept 9 bases outside the gene matches. The CDR3 loop spans 16 amino acids. CDR3 nucleotides: TGTGCCAGCAGCAAGATAGCGGGAGTGGTCACAGATACGCAGTATTTT. Its translation is CASSKIAGVVTDTQYF.